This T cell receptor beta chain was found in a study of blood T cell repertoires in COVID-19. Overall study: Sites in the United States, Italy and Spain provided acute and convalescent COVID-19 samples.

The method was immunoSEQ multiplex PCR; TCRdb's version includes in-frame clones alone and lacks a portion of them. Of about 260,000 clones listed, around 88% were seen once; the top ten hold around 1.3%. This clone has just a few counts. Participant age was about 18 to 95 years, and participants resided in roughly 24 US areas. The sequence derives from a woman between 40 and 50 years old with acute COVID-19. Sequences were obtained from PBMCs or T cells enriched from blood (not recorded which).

The CDR3 region has the DNA TGTGCCAGCAGCTTGGGGAGATCTGGAAACACCATATATTTT. Residues: CASSLGRSGNTIYF. This chain joins TRBV5-4 and TRBJ1-3; no reliable D call. CDR1 SGHNT and CDR2 YYREEE come from the germline V gene (reference sequence). The CDR3 spans 14 residues. V was clipped by 0 bases and J by 1 base, with 5 bases between them.